The 10 T cell receptor beta chains given below trace back to one sample, sequenced in a study of cytomegalovirus exposure and HLA in healthy donors (dated by TCRdb to 2016 to 2017). The library was produced with the immunoSEQ multiplex PCR assay. A mixture of 60 forward primers for TCR Vbeta segments and 13 reverse primers for TCR Jbeta segments was used in the multiplex PCR. The source is immuneACCESS, and TCRdb retained only in-frame sequences with V and J called. Part of the clones is not carried over; for the studies checked, unresolved V genes explain less than half of this, and the remainder is unexplained. A total of hundreds of thousands of clones appear in this sample, approximately 78% of them only once. The ten largest clonotypes hold approximately 2.8% of the sample. The sequencing input was PBMCs. The receptors come from a man younger than 45 in good health and CMV-seronegative.

The rearrangement joins TRBV27 to TRBJ1-6; D is uncertain. Germline V gene lookup returns CDR1 MNHEY and CDR2 SMNVEV (reference sequence). Trimming removed 3 bases from V and 10 bases from J, with 22 bases in between. The CDR3 has 17 amino acids. In DNA form, the CDR3 reads TGTGCCAGCAGTTTTATTGGGCTTCTAAAATATGAATCACCCCTCCACTTT. Amino acid sequence: CASSFIGLLKYESPLHF.

The chain has TRBV28 and TRBJ1-1; 8 bases agree with TRBD1. Germline CDR1 is MDHEN and CDR2 is SYDVKM. With V trimmed by 6 bases and J by 3 bases, 12 bases remained unmatched. The CDR3 covers 16 residues. The CDR3 reads CASRPDRGGGYTEAFF. In DNA, the CDR3 is TGTGCCAGCAGACCTGACAGGGGTGGGGGATACACTGAAGCTTTCTTT.

This chain uses TRBV10-3 with TRBJ2-1, with D uncertain. This CDR3 spans 15 amino acids. Between the trimmed V and J ends, which lost 10 bases and 3 bases, there was a span of 19 bases. The V gene's germline CDR1 is ENHRY and CDR2 SYGVKD. CDR3 amino acids: CATHRTFTNYNEQFF. The CDR3 coding sequence is TGTGCCACTCACCGCACTTTTACTAACTACAATGAGCAGTTCTTC.

This chain links TRBV6-5 with TRBJ2-7; tentatively, D is TRBD1 (6 bases). V was clipped by 6 bases and J by 3 bases, with 12 bases between them. This CDR3 is built from 13 residues. Germline CDR1 and CDR2: MNHEY and SVGAGI. The CDR3 DNA follows: TGTGCCAGCAGCCCAACAGGGATCTACGAGCAGTACTTC. Protein: CASSPTGIYEQYF.

The rearrangement joins TRBV5-1 to TRBJ2-6; the match to TRBD1 covers 10 bases. This CDR3 has 16 amino acids. CDR1 and CDR2 (germline): SGHRS, YFSETQ. V lost 3 bases to trimming and J lost 4 bases; unmatched junction nucleotides: 4. The CDR3 DNA reads TGCGCCAGCAGCTCGACAGGGGGCGGGGGGGCCAACGTCCTGACTTTC. The encoded protein is CASSSTGGGGANVLTF.

DNA of the CDR3: TGTGCCAGCAGCTTACGCCCAGCGGGGGGTTCCTCTGGGGCCAACGTCCTGACTTTC. Amino acid sequence: CASSLRPAGGSSGANVLTF. The V call is TRBV7-3, the J call TRBJ2-6; 9 positions agree with TRBD2. Germline loops: CDR1 SGHTA, CDR2 FQGTGA. V lost 2 bases, J lost 0 bases, and 8 bases stayed unmatched. The CDR3 runs 19 residues.

The DNA of the CDR3 is TGTGCCAGCAGAGCGGGGGGCAAGGGTGAAGCTTTCTTT. Amino acid sequence: CASRAGGKGEAFF. The chain combines TRBV25-1 with TRBJ1-1; D possibly corresponds to TRBD1 (6 bases). V was shortened by 6 bases and J by 7 bases, with 15 bases between the two germline ends. This CDR3 spans 13 amino acids. Germline V CDR1 and CDR2: MGHDK, SYGVNS. Based on the CDR3 plus reference TRBV25-1 and TRBJ1-1, the full variable domain is EADIYQTPRYLVIGTGKKITLECSQTMGHDKMYWYQQDPGMELHLIHYSYGVNSTEKGDLSSESTVSRIRTEHFPLTLESARPSHTSQYLCASRAGGKGEAFFGQGTRLTVV.

The J gene is TRBJ2-2, the V gene TRBV19; no clear D. V lost 3 bases and J 4 bases, leaving 3 bases between the germline ends. Germline lookup yields CDR1 LNHDA and CDR2 SQIVND (reference sequence). The CDR3 covers 12 residues. CDR3 bases: TGTGCCAGTAGTATCGTCACCGGGGAGCTGTTTTTT. This sequence encodes CASSIVTGELFF.

As for this clone: Compared with germline, one end of the junction differs, possibly owing to a read error. The chain combines TRBV10-3 with TRBJ2-6; tentative D call: TRBD1 (5 bases). Germline CDR1 is ENHRY and CDR2 is SYGVKD. The length of the CDR3 is 14 residues. The CDR3 DNA reads TGTGCCATCAGTGAGGAATCTGGGGCCAGCGTCCTGACTTTC. Amino acid sequence: CAISEESGASVLTF.

This clone is a singleton in its sample. The chain is built from TRBV27 and TRBJ2-3; 7 bases map to TRBD1. This CDR3 comprises 11 residues. Losses at the gene ends were 10 bases for V and 10 bases for J; bases not matched to a gene: 8. CDR1 is MNHEY and CDR2 is SMNVEV in the germline V gene (reference sequence). CDR3 nucleotide sequence: TGTGCCACCCAGGGGGAAGGTTCGCAGTATTTT. This codes for CATQGEGSQYF.